Listed here are 6 T cell receptor beta chains from one sample, sequenced in a study of a mutant IDH1 vaccine in newly diagnosed glioma. Profiling relied on immunoSEQ multiplex PCR, and the TCRdb table lists in-frame clones only, not all of them. This sample has around 50,000 clones, with approximately 64% found just once. Time point here: week 47, end of study. All doses held 300 ug of mutant IDH1 20-mer peptide, with topical imiquimod. No antigen has been assigned to these receptors. Source: peripheral blood mononuclear cells (PBMCs), taken from a glioma patient whose treatment included an IDH1 peptide vaccine. These TCRs come from a man aged 40-50 years with glioma. Some clones in this sample may be carry-over from other donors' samples.

V usage is TRBV2 and J usage is TRBJ2-1; D may match TRBD1 or TRBD2 (6 bases each). The CDR3 has 15 residues. Trimming left V 10 bases short and J 4 bases short, with 20 bases between. Looked up from germline, CDR1 is SNHLY and CDR2 is FYNNEI. The CDR3 is CATRRGGGLYNEQFF. For the CDR3, the DNA is TGTGCCACAAGGCGAGGGGGAGGACTATACAATGAGCAGTTCTTC.

The chain uses TRBV2 and TRBJ2-7; 9 bases match TRBD1. Trimming removed 4 bases from V and 3 bases from J; junction bases left unmatched: 4. The germline V gene encodes CDR1 SNHLY and CDR2 FYNNEI. This CDR3 spans 14 amino acids. This CDR3 reads CASSGGTGYYEQYF. The CDR3 nucleotides read TGTGCCAGCAGTGGGGGGACAGGGTACTACGAGCAGTACTTC. Supplemented by reference TRBV2 and TRBJ2-7, the full variable domain reads EPEVTQTPSHQVTQMGQEVILRCVPISNHLYFYWYRQILGQKVEFLVSFYNNEISEKSEIFDDQFSVERPDGSNFTLKIRSTKLEDSAMYFCASSGGTGYYEQYFGPGTRLTVT.

The J gene is TRBJ1-1, the V gene TRBV6-6, with D perhaps matching TRBD1 (5 bases). CDR3 length equals 15 residues. V lost 0 bases and J lost 2, with 10 bases in between. From germline, CDR1 is MNHNY and CDR2 SVGAGI (reference sequence). CDR3 bases: TGTGCCAGCAGTTACTCGAGGGGCCTTAACACTGAAGCTTTCTTT. Its protein product is CASSYSRGLNTEAFF.

This clone was detected once. The junction departs from germline at one end; a sequencing error may be responsible. The chain uses TRBV27 and TRBJ2-7, with D possibly matching TRBD1 (7 bases). Germline V gene lookup returns CDR1 MNHEY and CDR2 SMNVEV (reference sequence). The CDR3 extends over 13 amino acids. CDR3 nucleotide sequence: TGCTTATCCTCTGCGGGACAGTCGGACGAGCAGTACTTC. Translation gives CLSSAGQSDEQYF.

The rearrangement joins TRBV12-5 to TRBJ1-6; D is ambiguous. V lost 6 bases to trimming and J lost 7 bases, with 10 bases between them. The CDR3 totals 13 residues. The germline gives CDR1 LGHNT, CDR2 FRNRAP. The CDR3 here is CASGENQNSPLHF. CDR3 in DNA: TGTGCTAGTGGGGAGAACCAGAATTCACCCCTCCACTTT.

The chain has TRBV4-1 and TRBJ1-6, with 7 bases identical to TRBD1. V trimming: 5 bases; J trimming: 12 bases; junction bases outside the gene matches: 16. This CDR3 comprises 16 residues. CDR1 is MGHRA, CDR2 YSYEKL, per germline. In nucleotides, the CDR3 is TGCGCCAGCAGCGGGGATGGACAGGTCGAAGTAGTACCCCTCCACTTT. Its protein is CASSGDGQVEVVPLHF.